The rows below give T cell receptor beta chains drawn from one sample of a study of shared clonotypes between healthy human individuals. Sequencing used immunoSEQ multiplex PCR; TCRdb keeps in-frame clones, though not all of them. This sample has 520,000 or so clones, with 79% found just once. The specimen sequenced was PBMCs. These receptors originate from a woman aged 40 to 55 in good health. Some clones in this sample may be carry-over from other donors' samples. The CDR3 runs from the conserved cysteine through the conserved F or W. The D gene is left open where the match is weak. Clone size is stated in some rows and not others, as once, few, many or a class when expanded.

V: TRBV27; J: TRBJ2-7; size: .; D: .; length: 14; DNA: TGTGCCAGCAGTTTATCGCTCTCGGGCTACGAGCAGTACTTC; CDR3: CASSLSLSGYEQYF
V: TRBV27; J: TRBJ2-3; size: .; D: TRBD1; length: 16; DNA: TGTGCCAGCAGTTTAAGCGGCAGGGGGCCCACAGATACGCAGTATTTT; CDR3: CASSLSGRGPTDTQYF
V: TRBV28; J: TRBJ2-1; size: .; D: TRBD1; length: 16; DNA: TGTGCCAGCAGTTTATTCGGACAGGGGGCTTTTAATGAGCAGTTCTTC; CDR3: CASSLFGQGAFNEQFF
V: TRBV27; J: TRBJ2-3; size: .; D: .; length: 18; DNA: TGTGCCAGCAGTTATCCCCCCCCTAGGGTAGCTTTAACAGATACGCAGTATTTT; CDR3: CASSYPPPRVALTDTQYF
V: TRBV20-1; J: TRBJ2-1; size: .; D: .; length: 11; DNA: TGCAGTGCTGGGGGAGTTAATGAGCAGTTCTTC; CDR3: CSAGGVNEQFF
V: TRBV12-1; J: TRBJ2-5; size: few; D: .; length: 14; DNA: TGTGCCAGCAGCCGGGGGGGAATCAAAGAGACCCAGTACTTC; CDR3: CASSRGGIKETQYF
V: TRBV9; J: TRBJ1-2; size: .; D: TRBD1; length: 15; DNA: TGTGCCAGCAGCCCCCCGGGACAGGGGGGGTATGGCTACACCTTC; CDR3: CASSPPGQGGYGYTF
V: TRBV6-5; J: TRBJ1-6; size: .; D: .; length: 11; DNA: TGTGCCAGCAGTGAGGAAGGACCCCTCCACTTT; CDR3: CASSEEGPLHF
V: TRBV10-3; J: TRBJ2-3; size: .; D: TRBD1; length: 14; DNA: TGTGCCATCACCGGACAGGGAACGGGTGATACGCAGTATTTT; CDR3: CAITGQGTGDTQYF
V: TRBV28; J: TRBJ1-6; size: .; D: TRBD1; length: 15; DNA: TGTGCCAGCAGTCCGGGACAGCTTAAACCTTCACCCCTCCACTTT; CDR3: CASSPGQLKPSPLHF
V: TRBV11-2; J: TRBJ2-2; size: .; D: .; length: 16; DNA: TGTGCCAGCAGCCGACGGCGGTGGGACGGGACCGGGGAGCTGTTTTTT; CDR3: CASSRRRWDGTGELFF
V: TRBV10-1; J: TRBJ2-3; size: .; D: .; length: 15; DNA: TGCGCCAGCAGTGAGGTCCCAGGAATGGGGGATACGCAGTATTTT; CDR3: CASSEVPGMGDTQYF
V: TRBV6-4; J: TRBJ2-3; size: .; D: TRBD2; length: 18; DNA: TGTGCCAGCAGAAGACTAGCGGGAGGGCCGATAGACCTAGATACGCAGTATTTT; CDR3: CASRRLAGGPIDLDTQYF
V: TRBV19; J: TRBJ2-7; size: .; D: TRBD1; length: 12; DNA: TGTGCCAGTAGCCTCGACAGGGTCGAGCAGTACTTC; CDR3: CASSLDRVEQYF
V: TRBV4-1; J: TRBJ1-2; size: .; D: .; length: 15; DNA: TGCGCCAGCAGCGAGACAGCTTTTTCTAACTATGGCTACACCTTC; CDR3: CASSETAFSNYGYTF
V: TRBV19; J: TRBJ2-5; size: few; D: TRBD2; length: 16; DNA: TGTGCCAGTAGTGCTTCCCTAGCGGGAGGGCCGGAGACCCAGTACTTC; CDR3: CASSASLAGGPETQYF
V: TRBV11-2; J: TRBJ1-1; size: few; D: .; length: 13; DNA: TGTGCCAGCAGCAAGGACAGAAACACTGAAGCTTTCTTT; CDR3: CASSKDRNTEAFF
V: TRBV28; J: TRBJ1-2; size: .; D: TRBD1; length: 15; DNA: TGTGCCAGCACTTCGGGACAGCAGTTTAACTATGGCTACACCTTC; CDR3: CASTSGQQFNYGYTF
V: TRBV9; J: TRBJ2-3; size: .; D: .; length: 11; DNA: TGTGCCAGCGGGGACACAGATACGCAGTATTTT; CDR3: CASGDTDTQYF
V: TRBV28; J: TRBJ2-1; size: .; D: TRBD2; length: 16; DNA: TGTGCCAGCGGACCCTGGACTAGCCAATATCACAATGAGCAGTTCTTC; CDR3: CASGPWTSQYHNEQFF
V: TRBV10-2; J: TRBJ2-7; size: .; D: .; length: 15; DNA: TGCGCCAGCAGGATCAACCGGGACCGGGGTATCGAGCAGTACTTC; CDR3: CASRINRDRGIEQYF
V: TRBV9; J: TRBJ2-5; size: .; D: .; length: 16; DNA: TGTGCCAGCAGCGTAGACGGCGGAGCGTACCAAGAGACCCAGTACTTC; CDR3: CASSVDGGAYQETQYF
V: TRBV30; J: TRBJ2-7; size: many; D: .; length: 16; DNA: TGTGCCTGGAGCAGCATTAGCGGCAGTACGGGCTACGAGCAGTACTTC; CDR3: CAWSSISGSTGYEQYF
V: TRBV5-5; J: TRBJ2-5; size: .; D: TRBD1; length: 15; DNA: TGTGCCAGCAGCTTGACTCGGACAGGGGTTGAGACCCAGTACTTC; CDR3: CASSLTRTGVETQYF
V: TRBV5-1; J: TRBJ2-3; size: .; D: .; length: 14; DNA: TGCGCCAGCAGCATAGGACAGAGCACAGATACGCAGTATTTT; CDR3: CASSIGQSTDTQYF
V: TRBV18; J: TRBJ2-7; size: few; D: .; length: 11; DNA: TGTGCCAGCTCAGCGCCTTTCGAGCAGTACTTC; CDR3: CASSAPFEQYF
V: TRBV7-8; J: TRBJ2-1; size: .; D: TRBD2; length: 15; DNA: TGTGCCAGCAGCTTAAGGTGGCTAGCGGGAGGTGAGCAGTTCTTC; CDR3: CASSLRWLAGGEQFF
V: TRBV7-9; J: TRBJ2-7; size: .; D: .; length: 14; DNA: TGTGCCAGCAGCTTAGGGGTTGTTTCCTACGAGCAGTACTTC; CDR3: CASSLGVVSYEQYF
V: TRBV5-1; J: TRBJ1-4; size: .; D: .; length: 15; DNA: TGCGCCAGCAGCTTGAACCGGCAGGAGGGTGAAAAACTGTTTTTT; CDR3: CASSLNRQEGEKLFF
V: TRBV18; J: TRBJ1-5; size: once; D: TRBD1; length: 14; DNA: TGTGCCAGCTCACCTGGGACAGGGGATCAGCCCCAGCATTTT; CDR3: CASSPGTGDQPQHF
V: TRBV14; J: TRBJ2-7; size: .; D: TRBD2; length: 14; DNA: TGTGCCAGCAGCCGCGTGGGACTAGTGAACGAGCAGTACTTC; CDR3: CASSRVGLVNEQYF
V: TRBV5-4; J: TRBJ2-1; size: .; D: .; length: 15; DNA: TGTGCCAGCAGCTTGTCTACAGGGTCAGGCAATGAGCAGTTCTTC; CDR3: CASSLSTGSGNEQFF
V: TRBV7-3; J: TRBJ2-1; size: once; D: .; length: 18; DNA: TGTGCCAGCAGCCCAGGCTTAGTTGCGGGACTCGAAGACAATGAGCAGTTCTTC; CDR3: CASSPGLVAGLEDNEQFF
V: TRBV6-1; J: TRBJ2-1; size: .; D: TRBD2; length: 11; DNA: TGTGCCAGCACCGGGGAGGGGCGGCAGTTCTTC; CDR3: CASTGEGRQFF
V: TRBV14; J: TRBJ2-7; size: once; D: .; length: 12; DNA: TGTGCCAGCAGCCCGACGGGCTACGAGCAGTACTTC; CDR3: CASSPTGYEQYF
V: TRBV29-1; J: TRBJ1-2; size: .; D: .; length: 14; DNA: TGCAGCGTTGACTCGCTGATACCCAACTATGGCTACACCTTC; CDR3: CSVDSLIPNYGYTF
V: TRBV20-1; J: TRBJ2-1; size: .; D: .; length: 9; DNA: TGCAGTGCCCCCGTTGGGCAGTTCTTC; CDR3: CSAPVGQFF
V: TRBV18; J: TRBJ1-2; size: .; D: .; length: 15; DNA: TGTGCCAGCTCACCTATACAGGATCTTATCTATGGCTACACCTTC; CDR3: CASSPIQDLIYGYTF
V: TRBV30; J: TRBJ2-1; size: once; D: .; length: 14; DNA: TGTGCCTGGAGTGTACGTGGGTTCAACAATGAGCAGTTCTTC; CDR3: CAWSVRGFNNEQFF
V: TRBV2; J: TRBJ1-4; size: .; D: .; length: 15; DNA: TGTGCCAGCGGGAGAAGCAGTGGGGCAAATGAAAAACTGTTTTTT; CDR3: CASGRSSGANEKLFF